This T cell receptor (beta chain) was captured by sequencing in a study of T cell changes during pregnancy in multiple sclerosis. This CDR3 has 15 amino acids. V gave up 5 bases and J gave up 0 bases, with 13 bases separating them. In germline, CDR1 is MNHEY, CDR2 SVGAGI. Some clones are missing from TCRdb's copy, which holds only in-frame ones; the method was immunoSEQ multiplex PCR. The repertoire holds approximately 85,000 clones, approximately 89% seen once, with 2.5% in the top ten. The material was peripheral blood, obtained in the first trimester of pregnancy. The receptor's source is a female donor with multiple sclerosis, enrolled in a pregnancy study. J is TRBJ1-1 and V is TRBV6-5; D perhaps matches TRBD1 (6 bases). As DNA, the CDR3 is TGTGCCAGCAGTCTGCCTGGACAGATGAACACTGAAGCTTTCTTT. Its translation: CASSLPGQMNTEAFF.